The source of this TCR beta chain is a study of CD4 T cells in relation to SARS-CoV-2 and coronaviruses. Study conclusions and caveats: No crossreactivity against non-spike viral proteins was tested here. Roughly 69% of donors had memory CD4+ clonotypes crossrecognizing SARS-CoV-2 and common cold coronavirus spike.

Comments on this clone: The antigen is undetermined.

Germline CDR1 is LNHNV and CDR2 is YYDKDF (reference sequence). V gave up 1 base and J gave up 0 bases, with 7 bases separating them. The CDR3 loop spans 14 amino acids. Before the COVID-19 pandemic, during about 2010-2019, CD4+ T cells were taken from unexposed donors. Naive and memory CD4+ T cells came from enriched cryopreserved PBMCs. Profiled with immunoSEQ multiplex PCR; TCRdb holds only in-frame clones, not every one. The table lists about 65,000 clones, about 87% of them singletons. Input material: memory CD4+ T cells from PBMCs. This chain links TRBV15 with TRBJ2-7, with D possibly TRBD2 on 6 matching bases. This TCR was recovered from a human donor in good health. The CDR3 DNA is TGTGCCACCAGCAGAGGGACTAACTCCTACGAGCAGTACTTC. Translation: CATSRGTNSYEQYF.